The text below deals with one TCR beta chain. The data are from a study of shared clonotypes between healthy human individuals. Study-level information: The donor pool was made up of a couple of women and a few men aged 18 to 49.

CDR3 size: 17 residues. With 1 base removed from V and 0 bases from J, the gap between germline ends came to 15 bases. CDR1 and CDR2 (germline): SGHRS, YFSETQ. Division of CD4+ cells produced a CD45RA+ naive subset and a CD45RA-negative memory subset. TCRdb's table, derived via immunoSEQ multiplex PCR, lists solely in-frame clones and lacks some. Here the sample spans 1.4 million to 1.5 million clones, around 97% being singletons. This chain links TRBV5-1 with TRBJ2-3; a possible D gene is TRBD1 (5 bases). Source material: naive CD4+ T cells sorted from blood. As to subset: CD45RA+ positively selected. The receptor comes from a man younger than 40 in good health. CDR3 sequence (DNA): TGCGCCAGCAGCTTGACAGGTCTGGGGCCTAGCACAGATACGCAGTATTTT. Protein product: CASSLTGLGPSTDTQYF.